A selection of T cell receptor beta chains follows, all from one sample in a study of CD8 T cells in ankylosing spondylitis. TCRdb re-called the 5' RACE reads through MiXCR, storing one row per CDR3 protein. The table records over 150,000 distinct CDR3 sequences, 9.5% to 15% of them present only once. Sequencing used blood, either unsorted or a sorted T cell fraction (not recorded which). Source of these receptors: a male donor with ankylosing spondylitis or in good health (not recorded which). Each CDR3 is given with its conserved first and last residue. Each record gives: J gene, V gene, CDR3 protein.

>TRBJ2-7|TRBV20-1
CSARHTRGNYEQYF
>TRBJ2-3|TRBV6-4
CASSDSKGGTDTQYF
>TRBJ2-2|TRBV6-2/TRBV6-3
CATVDRYTGELFF
>TRBJ2-3|TRBV11-2
CASSSDGLGSTDTQYF
>TRBJ2-1|TRBV24-1
CATSDGRLDNEQFF
>TRBJ1-1|TRBV2
CASSEAQMTEAFF
>TRBJ2-7|TRBV27
CASSLDRATSYEQYF
>TRBJ2-7|TRBV7-9
CASSSGTGNSYEQYF
>TRBJ2-3|TRBV12-3/TRBV12-4
CASNTFRTDTQYF
>TRBJ2-1|TRBV7-2
CASSFGPSNPYNEQFF
>TRBJ1-3|TRBV5-1
CASSSDINSGNTIYF
>TRBJ2-7|TRBV12-3/TRBV12-4
CASSFGRHYEQYF
>TRBJ2-7|TRBV4-1
CASSHTTGAYEQYF
>TRBJ2-7|TRBV4-2
CASSLRLAGPYEQYF
>TRBJ1-1|TRBV20-1
CSAPLQVGTEAFF
>TRBJ2-1|TRBV7-2
CASSLEGSSGNNEQFF
>TRBJ2-5|TRBV12-3/TRBV12-4
CASSFDFGLGETQYF
>TRBJ2-3|TRBV30
CALDREDPDTQYF
>TRBJ2-7|TRBV5-1
CASRPQGSSYEQYF
>TRBJ2-7|TRBV7-8
CASSTSRGAPYSYEQYF
>TRBJ2-3|TRBV27
CASSPLARAADTQYF
>TRBJ2-7|TRBV5-1
CASSWAPGTSYEQYF
>TRBJ2-2|TRBV6-2/TRBV6-3
CASSTLTGPSANTGELFF
>TRBJ1-2|TRBV7-9
CASSFLTSYGYTF
>TRBJ2-5|TRBV12-3/TRBV12-4
CASSLAMTQYF
>TRBJ2-1|TRBV7-6
CASSSGTSGEQFF
>TRBJ2-7|TRBV12-3/TRBV12-4
CASSLYGYYEQYF
>TRBJ1-6|TRBV4-2
CASSQDWPQAGGPLHF
>TRBJ2-7|TRBV7-9
CASSHGPLETYEQYF
>TRBJ2-5|TRBV6-1
CASRERGQGKTETQYF
>TRBJ1-1|TRBV5-1
CASSLAGVGPIEAFF
>TRBJ2-3|TRBV10-3
CAISEALTSGGYTDTQYF
>TRBJ1-1|TRBV7-9
CASRRTGDEAFF
>TRBJ2-4|TRBV12-3/TRBV12-4
CASSRGRERYLFWAKNIQYF
>TRBJ2-5|TRBV20-1
CSARSLETQYF
>TRBJ2-3|TRBV7-2
CASSPWRTRLTDTQYF
>TRBJ2-3|TRBV4-2
CASSLLPGLAGVIADTQYF
>TRBJ1-3|TRBV4-2
CASSQDRVGGNTIYF
>TRBJ2-7|TRBV4-1
CASSQVTVGPGEQYF
>TRBJ2-1|TRBV2
CASRRNEQFF
>TRBJ2-7|TRBV27
CASSYLGQQSEEQYF
>TRBJ1-1|TRBV29-1
CSVVGTGPEAFF
>TRBJ2-7|TRBV12-3/TRBV12-4
CASSLAKAEQYF
>TRBJ1-2|TRBV5-1
CASSSSLNYGYTF
>TRBJ2-5|TRBV5-6
CASTSWAETQYF
>TRBJ2-1|TRBV7-2
CASSSSQGATGVSPYNEQFF
>TRBJ2-2|TRBV5-1
CASSQPDRGTGELFF
>TRBJ2-3|TRBV6-1
CASSQTLDSPDRFTDTQYF
>TRBJ1-5|TRBV5-6
CASSFQSNQPQHF
>TRBJ2-1|TRBV27
CASSLAVSSYNEQFF
>TRBJ2-5|TRBV4-1
CASSQEGGRGQETQYF
>TRBJ2-1|TRBV24-1
CATSDSTGRKGEQFF
>TRBJ2-5|TRBV7-2
CASSLWPGLAERGTQYF
>TRBJ1-1|TRBV12-3/TRBV12-4
CASSLAFANTEAFF
>TRBJ2-7|TRBV4-1
CASSGVDYEQYF
>TRBJ2-7|TRBV5-1
CASSPPSGQGAVEQYF
>TRBJ1-1|TRBV10-3
CAISESIQMNTEAFF
>TRBJ1-1|TRBV5-1
CASSLGQGGNTEAFF
>TRBJ2-7|TRBV28
CASSITGPLSSYEQYF
>TRBJ2-7|TRBV15
CATSGQGKRYEQYF